This TCR beta chain was retrieved from a study of T cell responses to AZD1222 COVID-19 vaccine. Overall study findings and caveats: Donor demographics were predominantly white British with a female majority; clonal diversity may be underestimated. Dominant CD4 TCR responses targeted spike regions 160-218 and 743-854. Sampling that yielded the repertoires occurred only after the peak T cell response.

The V segment lost 4 bases and the J segment 2 bases; nucleotides outside the gene matches: 3. Germline CDR1 LGHDT, CDR2 YNNKEL (reference sequence). This CDR3 comprises 15 residues. Concerning this clone: As yet, its antigen is unknown.

Sequenced by immunoSEQ multiplex PCR; TCRdb stores in-frame clones only, minus some. The sample includes 120,000 to 150,000 clones, approximately 90% seen only once; the top ten take approximately 5.3%. The material was peripheral blood, obtained on day 0 of AZD1222 vaccination. The TCR originated in an adult in good health. The chain is built from TRBV3-1 (or the pseudogene TRBV3-2) and TRBJ2-3, with 10 bases aligning to TRBD1. As DNA, the CDR3 is TGTGCCAGCAGCCCGGGACAGGGGAACACAGATACGCAGTATTTT. Its protein is CASSPGQGNTDTQYF.